A selection of T cell receptor beta chains follows, all from one sample in a study of shared clonotypes between healthy human individuals. Method: immunoSEQ multiplex PCR; TCRdb's copy keeps in-frame clones and lacks some. The profile covers hundreds of thousands of clones, with 95% to 96% appearing a single time and around 0.1% taken by the ten largest. The sequenced material came from naive CD8+ T cells sorted from blood. The receptors derive from a woman in her 30s in good health. The CDR3 runs from the conserved cysteine through the conserved F or W. A D gene is named only where the DNA matches it firmly. The size field is filled for only some rows; it gives once, few, many or a size class.

>NA|TRBJ1-2|NA|TRBV6-4
CASYHDLLYGYTF
TGTGCCAGCTATCACGACCTACTCTATGGCTACACCTTC
>NA|TRBJ2-1|NA|TRBV4-1
CASSQVGLTNEQFF
TGCGCCAGCAGCCAAGTAGGCCTAACCAATGAGCAGTTCTTC
>NA|TRBJ1-1|TRBD1|TRBV6-5
CASSRTGSTEAFF
TGTGCCAGCAGTCGGACAGGCAGCACTGAAGCTTTCTTT
>NA|TRBJ2-3|TRBD2|TRBV7-9
CASSSQLSGSIADTQYF
TGTGCCAGCAGCTCTCAATTAAGCGGGAGTATTGCAGATACGCAGTATTTT
>few|TRBJ1-2|TRBD1|TRBV6-6
CASSYSQGDYGYTF
TGTGCCAGCAGTTACTCACAGGGGGACTATGGCTACACCTTC
>NA|TRBJ2-1|NA|TRBV19
CASTRLAGQGDEQFF
TGTGCCAGTACCCGACTAGCGGGACAGGGGGATGAGCAGTTCTTC
>NA|TRBJ1-1|TRBD1|TRBV6-1
CASIGQGAEAFF
TGTGCCAGCATCGGACAGGGGGCCGAAGCTTTCTTT
>once|TRBJ1-1|NA|TRBV11-3
CASSLSAGNTEAFF
TGTGCCAGCAGCTTATCTGCAGGGAACACTGAAGCTTTCTTT
>NA|TRBJ2-1|TRBD2|TRBV7-2
CASSLATGGDNEQFF
TGTGCCAGCAGCTTAGCGACGGGGGGGGACAATGAGCAGTTCTTC
>NA|TRBJ2-7|NA|TRBV27
CASSSTPDPYEQYF
TGTGCCAGCAGTTCAACTCCCGACCCTTACGAGCAGTACTTC
>once|TRBJ1-1|NA|TRBV19
CASSALTVNTEAFF
TGTGCCAGTAGTGCTTTGACGGTGAACACTGAAGCTTTCTTT
>NA|TRBJ1-1|NA|TRBV7-6
CASSLGEGNTEAFF
TGTGCCAGCAGCTTAGGGGAGGGGAACACTGAAGCTTTCTTT
>NA|TRBJ2-3|NA|TRBV27
CASSIGTHSTDTQYF
TGTGCCAGCAGTATCGGGACACACAGCACAGATACGCAGTATTTT
>NA|TRBJ2-5|TRBD2|TRBV7-8
CASSQGLVKETQYF
TGTGCCAGCAGCCAGGGACTAGTAAAAGAGACCCAGTACTTC
>NA|TRBJ2-1|NA|TRBV28
CASSFGGIPNNEQFF
TGTGCCAGCAGTTTCGGGGGCATCCCAAACAATGAGCAGTTCTTC
>NA|TRBJ2-7|NA|TRBV6-1
CASSEGRLGNYEQYF
TGTGCCAGCAGTGAAGGTCGGCTCGGAAACTACGAGCAGTACTTC
>once|TRBJ2-7|TRBD1|TRBV28
CASSLHRGWNEQYF
TGTGCCAGCAGTTTGCACAGGGGGTGGAACGAGCAGTACTTC
>NA|TRBJ2-3|NA|TRBV6-5
CASSYRSFSTDTQYF
TGTGCCAGCAGTTACCGGTCGTTTAGCACAGATACGCAGTATTTT
>NA|TRBJ1-2|NA|TRBV28
CASSFLLPAGPPPAGYTF
TGTGCCAGCAGTTTCCTCTTACCCGCGGGACCCCCGCCCGCTGGCTACACCTTC
>NA|TRBJ2-5|TRBD2|TRBV7-9
CASRDAGGETQYF
TGTGCCAGCCGGGACGCGGGGGGAGAGACCCAGTACTTC
>NA|TRBJ1-1|NA|TRBV5-8
CASSFSTEAFF
TGTGCCAGCAGCTTCTCCACTGAAGCTTTCTTT
>NA|TRBJ2-3|NA|TRBV7-7
CASSRTGPTDTQYF
TGTGCCAGCAGCCGGACGGGCCCCACAGATACGCAGTATTTT
>NA|TRBJ1-1|NA|TRBV10-2
CASSPRGATEAFF
TGCGCCAGCAGTCCCCGGGGCGCTACTGAAGCTTTCTTT
>once|TRBJ2-5|NA|TRBV4-1
CASSQEDGPQETQYF
TGCGCCAGCAGCCAAGAGGACGGGCCTCAAGAGACCCAGTACTTC
>NA|TRBJ2-7|NA|TRBV9
CASSVEGIHEQYF
TGTGCCAGCAGCGTAGAAGGGATCCACGAGCAGTACTTC
>NA|TRBJ2-7|TRBD1|TRBV7-2
CASSPFGVPDRGPEQYF
TGTGCCAGCAGCCCATTCGGGGTCCCGGACAGGGGGCCCGAGCAGTACTTC
>NA|TRBJ2-7|NA|TRBV27
CASSYFEGYEQYF
TGTGCCAGCAGCTATTTTGAGGGCTACGAGCAGTACTTC
>once|TRBJ1-1|NA|TRBV29-1
CSVWGGTEAFF
TGCAGCGTGTGGGGGGGCACTGAAGCTTTCTTT
>NA|TRBJ2-1|TRBD2|TRBV27
CASSSSGGQYEQFF
TGTGCCAGCAGTTCCAGCGGGGGCCAATATGAGCAGTTCTTC
>NA|TRBJ2-1|NA|TRBV4-1
CASSHRLADNEQFF
TGCGCCAGCAGCCACCGGCTAGCAGACAATGAGCAGTTCTTC
>NA|TRBJ1-1|NA|TRBV7-9
CASSQQNRVEAFF
TGTGCCAGCAGCCAACAGAACAGGGTTGAAGCTTTCTTT
>NA|TRBJ1-5|NA|TRBV4-1
CASSYRDSQPQHF
TGCGCCAGCAGCTATAGGGATAGTCAGCCCCAGCATTTT
>NA|TRBJ1-5|NA|TRBV27
CASSFVGGNQPQHF
TGTGCCAGCAGTTTTGTAGGGGGCAATCAGCCCCAGCATTTT
>once|TRBJ2-7|TRBD2|TRBV9
CASSPSGRDYEQYF
TGTGCCAGCAGCCCTAGCGGGAGGGACTACGAGCAGTACTTC
>NA|TRBJ2-2|NA|TRBV28
CASTLGSGVTGELFF
TGTGCCAGCACCTTAGGGTCAGGGGTCACCGGGGAGCTGTTTTTT
>NA|TRBJ2-7|NA|TRBV19
CASSMGPGYEQYF
TGTGCCAGTAGTATGGGCCCGGGGTACGAGCAGTACTTC
>NA|TRBJ2-1|TRBD1|TRBV7-9
CASSQRTGSNEQFF
TGTGCCAGCAGCCAGAGGACAGGGAGCAATGAGCAGTTCTTC
>NA|TRBJ2-7|TRBD2|TRBV7-9
CASSLGGLAGSYEQYF
TGTGCCAGCAGCTTAGGGGGTCTAGCGGGCTCCTACGAGCAGTACTTC
>NA|TRBJ1-5|NA|TRBV5-6
CASSYRQGNQPQHF
TGTGCCAGCAGCTATCGACAGGGCAATCAGCCCCAGCATTTT
>NA|TRBJ2-7|NA|TRBV2
CASTDPGESSWEQYF
TGTGCCAGCACTGATCCGGGAGAATCTTCTTGGGAGCAGTACTTC
>NA|TRBJ2-1|NA|TRBV7-9
CASSSTGNIVNEQFF
TGTGCCAGCAGCTCCACAGGGAATATCGTAAATGAGCAGTTCTTC